The rows below give T cell receptor beta chains drawn from one sample of a study of T cells in Graves' hyperthyroidism and ophthalmopathy. Each CDR3 protein is one row after TCRdb ran MiXCR on the multiplex PCR reads. This table has about 600,000 distinct CDR3 sequences, about a sixth appearing once. The specimen was blood. The receptors derive from a woman between 40 and 55 years old with Graves' ophthalmopathy. Both conserved end residues are part of each CDR3. The D gene is left open where the match is weak. Expanded clones are given a class, and other clones once, few, many or no size at all.

V	D	size	J	DNA	CDR3
TRBV20-1	TRBD2	many	TRBJ2-7	TGCAGTGCTAGAGCTAGCGGCGCTTCCTACGAGCAGTACTTC	CSARASGASYEQYF
TRBV6-1	.	.	TRBJ1-6	TGTGCCAGCATCCCCAGGACCGTTAGTGATAATTCACCCCTCCACTTT	CASIPRTVSDNSPLHF
TRBV20-1	TRBD2	.	TRBJ2-5	TGCAGTGCGACCCCGGGACTAGCGGAGAAAGAGACCCAGTACTTC	CSATPGLAEKETQYF
TRBV20-1	TRBD1	many	TRBJ1-2	TGCAGTGGGGACAGGGGGCTCGGGCAAGGTGGCTACACCTTC	CSGDRGLGQGGYTF
TRBV6-2/TRBV6-3	.	.	TRBJ2-2	TGTGCCAGCAGGACCAGGACTACTCGTTTCACCGGGGAGCTGTTTTTT	CASRTRTTRFTGELFF
TRBV7-9	TRBD1	.	TRBJ2-3	TGTGCCAGCAGCCGACTGGACAGGTTTGATGATACGCAGTATTTT	CASSRLDRFDDTQYF
TRBV4-2	TRBD1	.	TRBJ2-1	TGTGCCAGCAGCCATTCCCGGGACAGGGTTCTTCGGCGGTCCTACAATGAGCAGTTCTTC	CASSHSRDRVLRRSYNEQFF
TRBV6-4	TRBD2	.	TRBJ2-1	TGTGCCAGCAGCCCCAAAGCGGGGGGTCACAATGAGCAGTTCTTC	CASSPKAGGHNEQFF
TRBV5-6	TRBD2	many	TRBJ2-1	TGTGCCAGCAATCCAGCGGGAGTCTACAATGAGCAGTTCTTC	CASNPAGVYNEQFF
TRBV30	TRBD1	many	TRBJ1-1	TGTGCCTGGAGTGACCGTTCCCACAGGGGGCGAGCTTTCTTT	CAWSDRSHRGRAFF
TRBV11-2	.	many	TRBJ1-3	TGTGCCAGCAGCTCGGACGTCTCTGGAAACACCATATATTTT	CASSSDVSGNTIYF
TRBV19	TRBD1	few	TRBJ1-1	TGTGCCAGTAGTGCCCGGGACAGGGGAAAAGCTTTCTTT	CASSARDRGKAFF
TRBV20-1	.	.	TRBJ2-4	TGCAGTGCTACGACTATCCGGAACATTCAGTACTTC	CSATTIRNIQYF
TRBV10-2	.	many	TRBJ1-5	TGCGCCAGCAGTGAGTTTCAGCCCCAGCATTTT	CASSEFQPQHF
TRBV19	.	few	TRBJ1-1	TGTGCCAGTAACCCCGACACATCCTCCACTGAAGCTTTCTTT	CASNPDTSSTEAFF
TRBV6-1	TRBD2	many	TRBJ2-1	TGTGCCAGCACAGGTCGGGGGGGCCTGGGTGAGCAGTTCTTC	CASTGRGGLGEQFF
TRBV20-1	.	many	TRBJ1-1	TGCAGTGCTATCCGGCCACTGAACACTGAAGCTTTCTTT	CSAIRPLNTEAFF
TRBV2	TRBD2	.	TRBJ2-1	TGTGCCAGTACCCCCCGGGGGGTCGTGGATGAGCAGTTCTTC	CASTPRGVVDEQFF
TRBV2	.	many	TRBJ1-6	TGTGCCAGTAATCCCTTGGGGCGTCGGAATTCACCCCTCCACTTT	CASNPLGRRNSPLHF
TRBV2	TRBD2	few	TRBJ2-7	TGTGCCAGCAGAGCTAGCGGGCATTCCTACGAGCAGTACTTC	CASRASGHSYEQYF
TRBV20-1	TRBD1	.	TRBJ2-7	TGCAGTGCTAGAGATCCTGGACAGGTCGACTACGAGCAGTACTTC	CSARDPGQVDYEQYF
TRBV20-1	TRBD1	few	TRBJ1-2	TGCAGTGCCAGAGGGACAGCCCCAAACTATGGCTACACCTTC	CSARGTAPNYGYTF
TRBV6-1	.	.	TRBJ2-1	TGTGCCAGCAGTGAACAGGGCAAGGGTGAGCAGTTCTTC	CASSEQGKGEQFF
TRBV18	.	many	TRBJ2-5	TGTGCCAGCTCACCAGGACAGAGGGGAGAGACCCAGTACTTC	CASSPGQRGETQYF
TRBV5-1	.	few	TRBJ2-7	TGCGCCAGCCGACCCGAGGCCGATACCTACGAGCAGTACTTC	CASRPEADTYEQYF
TRBV5-1	TRBD1	many	TRBJ2-5	TGCGCCAGCAGCCTACTCCAGGGGGCCGAGACCCAGTACTTC	CASSLLQGAETQYF
TRBV29-1	.	.	TRBJ2-3	TGCAGCGCCAAATGGACGTACACAGATACGCAGTATTTT	CSAKWTYTDTQYF
TRBV12-3/TRBV12-4	.	many	TRBJ1-6	TGTGCCAGCAGTTCTCCTCCCGTACCGGGACGGAATAATTCACCCCTCCACTTT	CASSSPPVPGRNNSPLHF
TRBV6-4	.	few	TRBJ2-2	TGTGCCAGCAGTCCGGACAGTGACACCGGGGAGCTGTTTTTT	CASSPDSDTGELFF
TRBV6-2/TRBV6-3	.	many	TRBJ2-7	TGTGCCAGCAGGCAGACGGATACCTACGAGCAGTACTTC	CASRQTDTYEQYF
TRBV6-5	TRBD1	.	TRBJ1-5	TGTGCCAGCAGTTACGCGGACAGGAGTCAGCCCCAGCATTTT	CASSYADRSQPQHF
TRBV6-4	.	few	TRBJ2-2	TGTGCCAGCAGTGCGGCTGCCGGTATTGGCACCGGGGAGCTGTTTTTT	CASSAAAGIGTGELFF
TRBV20-1	.	many	TRBJ2-7	TGCAGTGCTAGAGACGATATAGCGGAGCCCCACGAGCAGTACTTC	CSARDDIAEPHEQYF
TRBV6-1	.	many	TRBJ1-1	TGTGCCAGCAGTGAAGCGGGCGGGTACACTGAAGCTTTCTTT	CASSEAGGYTEAFF
TRBV28	.	few	TRBJ1-2	TGTGCCAGCAGAGGAGGGGTTAACTATGGCTACACCTTC	CASRGGVNYGYTF
TRBV9	.	.	TRBJ1-2	TGTGCCAGCAGCGTAGGGGATCTCCGGGACATGGCGTATGGCTACACCTTC	CASSVGDLRDMAYGYTF
TRBV4-1	TRBD1	.	TRBJ1-5	TGCGCCAGCAGCCCGGACAGGGGGAGAGGAAATCAGCCCCAGCATTTT	CASSPDRGRGNQPQHF
TRBV18	.	many	TRBJ1-5	TGTGCCAGCTCCCGGGGGGAGGATCAGCCCCAGCATTTT	CASSRGEDQPQHF
TRBV10-3	.	many	TRBJ1-1	TGTGCCATCAGATCGGACACGTTGAACACTGAAGCTTTCTTT	CAIRSDTLNTEAFF
TRBV3-1	TRBD2	many	TRBJ2-2	TGTGCCAGCAGCCAGGCGGGGGCCGGGGAGCTGTTTTTT	CASSQAGAGELFF
TRBV15	.	.	TRBJ1-1	TGTGCCACCAGCAGACCCCAGGGGCTGGCTTTCTTT	CATSRPQGLAFF
TRBV6-1	TRBD2	few	TRBJ2-3	TGTGCCAGCAGCTATAGCGGGAGGGGAACAGATACGCAGTATTTT	CASSYSGRGTDTQYF
TRBV5-5	.	.	TRBJ2-2	TGTGCCAGCAGCCCGGGCCCCCGGGGCACCGGGGAGCTGTTTTTT	CASSPGPRGTGELFF
TRBV29-1	.	many	TRBJ1-1	TGCAGCGTTGAGGGGGGGGAGAACACTGAAGCTTTCTTT	CSVEGGENTEAFF